This entry lists 21 T cell receptor beta chains sequenced from one sample in a study of OX40 agonist ivuxolimab in advanced cancers. Clones were read by immunoSEQ multiplex PCR, and TCRdb kept only the in-frame ones, dropping some. The repertoire holds approximately 60,000 clones, with under 95% as singletons. The sequencing here drew on CD4+ or CD8+ T cells sorted from blood, taken in a trial of the OX40 agonist ivuxolimab. The receptors come from an adult with an advanced solid tumor such as melanoma, head and neck, liver or kidney cancer.

The J gene is TRBJ1-1, the V gene TRBV5-4, with a tentative D call TRBD1 (5 bases). The CDR3 spans 15 residues. V was cut by 3 bases and J by 0 bases, with 12 bases left in between. Germline V gene lookup returns CDR1 SGHNT and CDR2 YYREEE (reference sequence). As DNA, the CDR3 is TGTGCCAGCAGCTCTTCCGGGACGGTGAACACTGAAGCTTTCTTT. This translates into CASSSSGTVNTEAFF.

V is TRBV27 and J is TRBJ2-7; D gene uncertain. Trimming cost V 10 bases and J 7 bases, with 17 bases left between them. CDR1 is MNHEY, CDR2 SMNVEV, per germline (reference sequence). The CDR3 covers 12 residues. CDR3 coding DNA: TGTGCCACCGCCATCCTTACTGGAGAGCAGTACTTC. Residues: CATAILTGEQYF.

The chain employs TRBV5-6 and TRBJ2-1, with 10 bases fitting TRBD2. The J segment lost 4 bases and the V segment lost 1 base, leaving 2 bases of the junction unmatched. The CDR3 length is 15 residues. The germline gives CDR1 SGHDT, CDR2 YYEEEE. The CDR3 is CASSLWTSGYNEQFF. CDR3 DNA sequence: TGTGCCAGCAGCTTGTGGACTAGCGGTTACAATGAGCAGTTCTTC.

CDR3 protein: CASSPSTGTSYEQYF. CDR3 nucleotide sequence: TGTGCCAGCAGCCCCTCCACCGGGACTAGCTACGAGCAGTACTTC. The chain uses TRBV6-6 and TRBJ2-7; TRBD2 matches 8 bases. Germline loops: CDR1 MNHNY, CDR2 SVGAGI (reference sequence). V was clipped by 6 bases and J by 3 bases; unmatched bases: 10. There are 15 residues in the CDR3.

The V gene is TRBV29-1, the J gene TRBJ2-1; TRBD2 matches 9 bases. The V gene end was trimmed by 5 bases and the J gene end by 6 bases; junction bases not matched to a gene: 8. The CDR3 is 14 residues long. In germline, CDR1 is SQVTM, CDR2 ANQGSEA. CDR3 DNA sequence: TGCAGCGTTAAATCTAGCGGGAAGGGCAATGAGCAGTTCTTC. This translates into CSVKSSGKGNEQFF.

The chain couples TRBV27 to TRBJ2-5, with D possibly matching TRBD2 (5 bases). The CDR3 sequence is 20 residues long. Germline lookup yields CDR1 MNHEY and CDR2 SMNVEV (reference sequence). V lost 4 bases to trimming and J lost 1 base, with 28 bases between them. CDR3 in DNA: TGTGCCAGCAGTTCCCCCAGAAGCGGTCGGGTTGGGAGATTCCAAGAGACCCAGTACTTC. Residues: CASSSPRSGRVGRFQETQYF.

This rearrangement joins TRBV6-1 to TRBJ2-7, with 9 bases lining up with TRBD1. Trimming at V came to 10 bases and at J to 2 bases, leaving 3 bases not matched to a gene. The CDR3 sequence is 12 residues long. Germline-derived CDR1 and CDR2 are MNHNS and SASEGT. This CDR3 reads CAIGQGPYEQYF. CDR3 sequence (DNA): TGTGCCATCGGACAGGGGCCCTACGAGCAGTACTTC.

This chain uses TRBV28 with TRBJ1-5; TRBD1 matches at 8 bases. Germline-derived CDR1 and CDR2 are MDHEN and SYDVKM. CDR3 length equals 14 residues. V shed 5 bases and J 7 bases; nucleotides not matched to a gene: 7. The DNA of the CDR3 is TGTGCCAGCAGTCCAGGACAGGGAATGCAGCCCCAGCATTTT. Residues: CASSPGQGMQPQHF. Using reference TRBV28 and TRBJ1-5 for the parts outside the CDR3, the full variable domain is DVKVTQSSRYLVKRTGEKVFLECVQDMDHENMFWYRQDPGLGLRLIYFSYDVKMKEKGDIPEGYSVSREKKERFSLILESASTNQTSMYLCASSPGQGMQPQHFGDGTRLSIL.

CDR3 in DNA: TGCGCCAGCAGCCAAGAGAAAGGTACAGATACGCAGTATTTT. Protein product: CASSQEKGTDTQYF. The chain recombines TRBV4-3 with TRBJ2-3; D is ambiguous. Germline V gives CDR1 LGHNA, CDR2 YSLEER. This CDR3 is 14 amino acids long. Trimming left V 0 bases short and J 3 bases short, with 7 bases between.

This clone appeared a single time. This chain connects TRBV27 to TRBJ2-7; D is tentatively TRBD1 or TRBD2 (5 bases each). CDR1 is MNHEY and CDR2 is SMNVEV in the germline V gene (reference sequence). CDR3 length equals 15 residues. The ends were cut back, 5 bases at V and 0 bases at J, with 14 bases in the middle. The CDR3 sequence is CASSTRDGDSYEQYF. DNA of the CDR3: TGTGCCAGCAGTACCCGGGACGGAGACTCCTACGAGCAGTACTTC.

This clone was recorded only once. Other nucleotide sequences in the sample specify the same CDR3. The rearrangement links TRBV6-5 to TRBJ2-7; 9 bases are shared with TRBD2. V lost 0 bases, J lost 5 bases, and 5 bases stayed unmatched. The length of the CDR3 is 15 residues. CDR1 MNHEY and CDR2 SVGAGI come from the germline V gene. Here the CDR3 reads CASSYSPSGKNEQYF. In DNA form, the CDR3 reads TGTGCCAGCAGTTACTCGCCTAGCGGGAAAAACGAGCAGTACTTC.

The CDR3 DNA is TGTGCCAGCAGTTTACGAACGGGCGGCGGAGAGACCCAGTACTTC. It codes for CASSLRTGGGETQYF. This chain connects TRBV7-9 to TRBJ2-5; D is ambiguous. CDR1 and CDR2 from the germline V gene are SEHNR and FQNEAQ (reference sequence). The V end was cut by 6 bases, the J end by 4 bases, with 18 bases between. This CDR3 is 15 amino acids long.

V is TRBV9 and J is TRBJ2-1; D is ambiguous. The V gene lost 0 bases and the J gene lost 5 bases, with 9 bases spanning the gap. CDR3 length equals 14 residues. Germline values: CDR1 SGDLS, CDR2 YYNGEE. CDR3: CASSVGGGDNEQFF. The CDR3 DNA sequence: TGTGCCAGCAGCGTAGGCGGTGGGGACAATGAGCAGTTCTTC.

CDR3 in amino acids: CASSPGVGLVHNEQFF. CDR3 nucleotides: TGTGCCAGCAGCCCCGGTGTAGGACTAGTACACAATGAGCAGTTCTTC. V usage is TRBV11-2 and J usage is TRBJ2-1, with 7 bases fitting TRBD2. The V segment lost 5 bases and the J segment 5 bases; nucleotides outside the gene matches: 12. Germline lookup yields CDR1 SGHAT and CDR2 FQNNGV. This CDR3 comprises 16 residues.

V gene TRBV5-6 combines with J gene TRBJ2-1, with D possibly TRBD1 on 5 matching bases. This CDR3 contains 16 residues. Germline V gene sequence: CDR1 SGHDT, CDR2 YYEEEE. The V end lost 4 bases, the J end lost 2 bases, and 16 bases lay between the germline ends. The CDR3 here is CASSNNRLGPYNEQFF. The CDR3 DNA sequence: TGTGCCAGCAGCAATAACAGGTTAGGGCCCTACAATGAGCAGTTCTTC.

V and J are TRBV19 and TRBJ1-1; no reliable D call. The germline V gene encodes CDR1 LNHDA and CDR2 SQIVND (reference sequence). This CDR3 is built from 10 residues. Trimming stripped 8 bases from V and 4 bases from J, with 5 bases between. The CDR3 protein is CASGGTEAFF. The CDR3 region has the DNA TGTGCCAGTGGAGGCACTGAAGCTTTCTTT.

The chain carries TRBV27 and TRBJ2-2; 11 bases are shared with TRBD2. CDR3 length: 16 residues. The germline CDR1 and CDR2 sequences are MNHEY and SMNVEV (reference sequence). Trimming took 6 bases from V and 7 from J; bases not matched to a gene: 10. Here the CDR3 DNA reads TGTGCCAGCAGACTACTAGCGGGAGCGGTTGGCGGGGAGCTGTTTTTT. This sequence encodes CASRLLAGAVGGELFF.

The V call is TRBV5-8, the J call TRBJ2-2, with 7 bases fitting TRBD1. V lost 6 bases to trimming and J lost 3 bases; unmatched junction nucleotides: 8. The CDR3 covers 15 residues. Germline lookup yields CDR1 SGHTS and CDR2 YDEGEE. The CDR3 nucleotides are TGTGCCAGCACCCCCCGGACAGGCTACACCGGGGAGCTGTTTTTT. Translated, it gives CASTPRTGYTGELFF.

In its sample, this clone ranks as large (0.1 to 1%). The genes are TRBV11-3 and TRBJ2-1; D perhaps matches TRBD1 (6 bases). The V gene lost 4 bases and the J gene lost 3 bases, with 10 bases spanning the gap. This CDR3 is 14 amino acids long. CDR1 and CDR2 from the germline V gene are SGHNT and YENEEA. CDR3 coding DNA: TGTGCCAGCAGCTACAGGGTTGGCTACAATGAGCAGTTCTTC. Its protein product is CASSYRVGYNEQFF.

The chain joins TRBV7-6 to TRBJ2-5; TRBD1 is a possible D gene (5 bases). Germline V gene sequence: CDR1 SGHVS, CDR2 FNYEAQ. This CDR3 is 14 amino acids long. V was trimmed by 4 bases and J by 1 base, leaving 10 bases between them. This chain's CDR3 is CASSSEDSQETQYF. CDR3 nucleotide sequence: TGTGCCAGCAGCTCCGAAGACAGCCAAGAGACCCAGTACTTC.

The chain links TRBV10-3 to TRBJ1-5; 7 positions agree with TRBD1. Unmatched junction bases numbered 11, after V lost 3 bases and J lost 9 bases. CDR1 and CDR2 from the germline V gene are ENHRY and SYGVKD. The CDR3 runs to 15 residues. CDR3 DNA: TGTGCCATCAGTGACCTTGGACAGGCGGGTTGGCCCCAGCATTTT. This sequence encodes CAISDLGQAGWPQHF.